Below, 7 T cell receptor beta chains from the same sample are listed, as sequenced in a study of technical replicates of blood from several donors. Only in-frame clones appear in the TCRdb table, and some are missing; sequencing was by immunoSEQ multiplex PCR. The sample lists about 88,000 clones; approximately 95% were seen once. The specimen was T cells isolated from PBMCs. The source of these receptors is a human donor in good health.

V and J are TRBV6-5 and TRBJ2-2, with no clear D. V dropped 4 bases and J dropped 6 bases, with 9 bases sitting between them. The CDR3 is made up of 13 amino acids. Germline lookup yields CDR1 MNHEY and CDR2 SVGAGI. For the CDR3, the DNA is TGTGCCAGCAGTTCAGAGGTAGCCGGGGAGCTGTTTTTT. Its translation: CASSSEVAGELFF.

The rearrangement uses TRBV5-6 and TRBJ2-1, with a tentative D call TRBD1 (6 bases). Trimming removed 3 bases from V and 6 bases from J, with 19 bases in between. CDR1 and CDR2 (germline): SGHDT, YYEEEE. The CDR3 is 16 residues long. The CDR3 sequence: CASSSSRDIAFNEQFF. CDR3 sequence (DNA): TGTGCCAGCAGCTCATCCCGGGACATAGCCTTCAATGAGCAGTTCTTC.

The chain recombines TRBV4-3 with TRBJ1-2; possibly TRBD1 for D (6 bases). This CDR3 has 14 residues. Germline-derived CDR1 and CDR2 are LGHNA and YSLEER. V lost 1 base and J 4 bases, leaving 10 bases between the germline ends. The CDR3 DNA reads TGCGCCAGCAGCCAAGCGGACAGTACCTATGGCTACACCTTC. Protein: CASSQADSTYGYTF.

Only one count was recorded for this clone. The genes are TRBV7-3 and TRBJ2-2; possible D gene TRBD2, 5 bases. Trimming removed 5 bases from V and 1 base from J, with 8 bases in between. The CDR3 spans 14 residues. The germline V gene has CDR1 SGHTA and CDR2 FQGTGA. DNA for the CDR3: TGTGCCAGCAGCCTAGCTGGGAACACCGGGGAGCTGTTTTTT. As protein: CASSLAGNTGELFF. Looking up the rest from reference TRBV7-3 and TRBJ2-2 gives the full variable domain: GAGVSQTPSNKVTEKGKYVELRCDPISGHTALYWYRQSLGQGPEFLIYFQGTGAADDSGLPNDRFFAVRPEGSVSTLKIQRTERGDSAVYLCASSLAGNTGELFFGEGSRLTVL.

V and J are TRBV21-1 and TRBJ1-5; no DNA check was done on the table's D call, TRBD1. TRBV21-1 counts as a pseudogene. This CDR3 has 16 residues. Here the CDR3 reads CASSTRTGNSNQPQHF. DNA of the CDR3: TGTGCCAGCAGCACCCGGACAGGGAATAGCAATCAGCCCCAGCATTTT.

This clone was counted a few times. J is TRBJ1-2 and V is TRBV7-2; tentative D call: TRBD1 (5 bases). CDR1 and CDR2 from the germline V gene are SGHTA and FQGNSA. The CDR3 has 12 amino acids. Trimming took off 4 bases at V and 7 bases at J, with 10 bases between the two ends. CDR3 region: CASSSSGLGYTF. CDR3 DNA: TGTGCCAGCAGCTCCTCAGGGCTTGGCTACACCTTC.

The gene calls are TRBV6-1 and TRBJ1-5; D is unclear. V was cut by 2 bases and J by 6 bases, with 11 bases left in between. The CDR3 sequence is 14 residues long. CDR1 MNHNS and CDR2 SASEGT come from the germline V gene. The CDR3 bases are TGTGCCAGCAGTGAAAGCTGGGAGGCTCAGCCCCAGCATTTT. It is translated as CASSESWEAQPQHF.